This TCR beta chain was recorded in a study of CD8+ T cells in alopecia areata. In this sample, this clone turned up a few times. The study team obtained lesional scalp punch biopsies and peripheral blood from alopecia areata patients. In each case, RNA was isolated and then reverse transcribed into cDNA as the sequencing template. Method: immunoSEQ multiplex PCR; TCRdb's copy keeps in-frame clones and lacks some. The sample holds about 200,000 clones; approximately 61% are singletons and the top ten take around 0.44%. The germline V and J ends were trimmed by 4 bases and 0 bases, with 14 bases remaining between them. This CDR3 region has 17 residues. CDR1 SGHDT and CDR2 YYEEEE come from the germline V gene.

The source material was CD4+ T cells sorted from blood, sampled at week 0. The TCR originated in a human donor with alopecia areata. This sequence joins TRBV5-6 and TRBJ2-6; D is perhaps TRBD1 or TRBD2 (5 bases each). The CDR3 nucleotides are TGTGCCAGCAGCACCCCAGTTGGGGGCTCTGGGGCCAACGTCCTGACTTTC. This sequence encodes CASSTPVGGSGANVLTF. The full variable domain, in which reference TRBV5-6 and TRBJ2-6 provide the parts outside the CDR3, is DAGVTQSPTHLIKTRGQQVTLRCSPKSGHDTVSWYQQALGQGPQFIFQYYEEEERQRGNFPDRFSGHQFPNYSSELNVNALLLGDSALYLCASSTPVGGSGANVLTFGAGSRLTVL.